A single sample is the source of the 17 T cell receptor beta chains below, sequenced in a study of Tregs in tolerant kidney transplant recipients. The method was immunoSEQ multiplex PCR; TCRdb's version includes in-frame clones alone and lacks a portion of them. The top ten hold under 0.65% of the sample, which has roughly 250,000 clones, roughly four fifths seen once. Sequenced sample: CD4+ T cells from blood. These receptors originate from a human donor in good health.

This clone was counted a single time. The CDR3 loop reads CASSIGGVRGNTIYF. CDR3 in DNA: TGTGCCAGTAGTATAGGCGGAGTGCGGGGAAACACCATATATTTT. The chain uses TRBV19 and TRBJ1-3; D not certain. V lost 1 base and J 4 bases, leaving 11 bases between the germline ends. This CDR3 comprises 15 residues. CDR1 LNHDA and CDR2 SQIVND come from the germline V gene (reference sequence). The whole variable domain, filled in from reference TRBV19 and TRBJ1-3, reads DGGITQSPKYLFRKEGQNVTLSCEQNLNHDAMYWYRQDPGQGLRLIYYSQIVNDFQKGDIAEGYSVSREKKESFPLTVTSAQKNPTAFYLCASSIGGVRGNTIYFGEGSWLTVV.

The chain uses TRBV18 and TRBJ1-4; possible D gene TRBD1, 5 bases. V lost 4 bases to trimming and J lost 5 bases, with 8 bases between them. Germline V CDR1 and CDR2: KGHSH, LQKENI. The CDR3 has 13 amino acids. The CDR3 loop is CASSLDRNEKLFF. The DNA for the CDR3 is TGTGCCAGCTCACTCGACAGAAATGAAAAACTGTTTTTT. The entire variable domain, with the rest obtained from reference TRBV18 and TRBJ1-4, is as follows: NAGVMQNPRHLVRRRGQEARLRCSPMKGHSHVYWYRQLPEEGLKFMVYLQKENIIDESGMPKERFSAEFPKEGPSILRIQQVVRGDSAAYFCASSLDRNEKLFFGSGTQLSVL.

This clone appeared a few times. The gene calls are TRBV6-6 and TRBJ1-2; D gene ambiguous. In germline, CDR1 is MNHNY, CDR2 SVGAGI (reference sequence). Trimming removed 4 bases at V and 2 bases at J, with 17 bases between. The CDR3 length is 16 residues. In DNA form, the CDR3 reads TGTGCCAGCAGTTCCTCCGACGCCCGGGGAAACTATGGCTACACCTTC. This gives the protein CASSSSDARGNYGYTF.

The count of this clone is one. V usage is TRBV7-9 and J usage is TRBJ2-1; D not resolved. Between the trimmed V and J ends, which lost 4 bases and 7 bases, there was a span of 11 bases. The CDR3 is 13 amino acids. Germline assignment: CDR1 SEHNR and CDR2 FQNEAQ (reference sequence). Here the CDR3 DNA reads TGTGCCAGCAGCTCCTACCCGGCTAATGAGCAGTTCTTC. It specifies CASSSYPANEQFF. The complete variable domain, with remaining parts taken from reference TRBV7-9 and TRBJ2-1, reads DTGVSQNPRHKITKRGQNVTFRCDPISEHNRLYWYRQTLGQGPEFLTYFQNEAQLEKSRLLSDRFSAERPKGSFSTLEIQRTEQGDSAMYLCASSSYPANEQFFGPGTRLTVL.

The rearrangement joins TRBV30 to TRBJ1-2; D gene unclear. Trimming removed 3 bases from V and 8 bases from J, with 13 bases in between. The V gene's germline CDR1 is GTSNPN and CDR2 SVGIG (reference sequence). This CDR3 is 12 amino acids long. CDR3 in amino acids: CAWSAGLSGYTF. The CDR3 nucleotides read TGTGCCTGGAGCGCGGGGTTGAGCGGCTACACCTTC.

The rearrangement uses TRBV4-2 and TRBJ2-5; D uncertain. Germline values: CDR1 LGHNA, CDR2 YNFKEQ. Trimming took off 4 bases at V and 2 bases at J, with 8 bases between the two ends. CDR3 length: 13 residues. The CDR3 protein is CASSRNQQETQYF. The CDR3 DNA follows: TGTGCCAGCAGCCGCAACCAGCAAGAGACCCAGTACTTC.

V is TRBV14 and J is TRBJ2-2; D is undetermined. Germline lookup yields CDR1 SGHDN and CDR2 FVKESK. Trimming left V 4 bases short and J 0 bases short, with 6 bases between. The CDR3 is made up of 14 amino acids. Here the CDR3 reads CASSPTSNTGELFF. For the CDR3, the DNA is TGTGCCAGCAGCCCGACCTCGAACACCGGGGAGCTGTTTTTT.

The rearrangement links TRBV15 to TRBJ2-3, with 8 bases that match TRBD2. The germline V gene has CDR1 LNHNV and CDR2 YYDKDF (reference sequence). This CDR3 spans 16 amino acids. With V trimmed by 7 bases and J by 3 bases, 12 bases remained unmatched. CDR3 DNA sequence: TGTGCCACCACCCCGAGGGATAGCGGGAATACAGATACGCAGTATTTT. The encoded protein is CATTPRDSGNTDTQYF.

Remarks on this clone: Additional DNA sequences in this sample encode the identical CDR3. The chain combines TRBV18 with TRBJ2-5; possibly TRBD2 for D (5 bases). Germline V lookup: CDR1 KGHSH, CDR2 LQKENI. V lost 3 bases and J lost 4, with 6 bases in between. There are 12 residues in the CDR3. The CDR3 protein is CASSPAGETQYF. CDR3 in DNA: TGTGCCAGCTCACCGGCGGGAGAGACCCAGTACTTC.

Remarks on this clone: A read error may produce the germline difference seen at one junction end. The genes are TRBV7-7 and TRBJ1-5, with D hard to call. Per germline, CDR1 SSHAT and CDR2 FNYEAQ (reference sequence). The CDR3 contains 13 residues. DNA for the CDR3: TGTGCTAGCAGCTCTGCTCTCTCTCAGCCCCAGCATTTT. It yields the protein CASSSALSQPQHF.

The chain joins TRBV10-1 to TRBJ2-7; D is possibly TRBD1 or TRBD2 (5 bases each). CDR3 length: 16 residues. Germline V gene lookup returns CDR1 WNHNN and CDR2 SYGVQD (reference sequence). V was trimmed by 2 bases and J by 9 bases, leaving 23 bases between them. The CDR3, as DNA: TGCGCCAGCAGTGAGGGTGCTACGGGACCGACCTTTTGGCAGTACTTC. Protein sequence: CASSEGATGPTFWQYF.

The chain uses TRBV6-5 and TRBJ1-6; 7 bases are shared with TRBD1. V lost 7 bases to trimming and J lost 4 bases; unmatched junction nucleotides: 4. The length of the CDR3 is 14 residues. Germline values: CDR1 MNHEY, CDR2 SVGAGI. The CDR3 DNA sequence: TGTGCCAGCAACAACAGGGGTTATAATTCACCCCTCCACTTT. It codes for CASNNRGYNSPLHF.

The chain recombines TRBV4-1 with TRBJ1-5; no clear D. Germline V CDR1 and CDR2: MGHRA, YSYEKL. This CDR3 region has 18 residues. The germline V and J ends were trimmed by 1 base and 2 bases, with 18 bases remaining between them. CDR3 residues: CASSQGRARENRNQPQHF. The CDR3 coding sequence is TGCGCCAGCAGCCAAGGAAGGGCGCGGGAGAATCGCAATCAGCCCCAGCATTTT.

The CDR3 here is CASSPGQGVRNTIYF. CDR3 sequence (DNA): TGTGCCAGCTCACCGGGACAGGGAGTTCGGAACACCATATATTTT. The chain is built from TRBV18 and TRBJ1-3; 9 bases fit TRBD1. CDR1 is KGHSH and CDR2 is LQKENI in the germline V gene. Trimming took 3 bases from V and 7 from J; bases not matched to a gene: 7. This CDR3 has 15 residues. Full variable domain (remainder filled in from reference TRBV18 and TRBJ1-3): NAGVMQNPRHLVRRRGQEARLRCSPMKGHSHVYWYRQLPEEGLKFMVYLQKENIIDESGMPKERFSAEFPKEGPSILRIQQVVRGDSAAYFCASSPGQGVRNTIYFGEGSWLTVV.

The rearrangement joins TRBV5-6 to TRBJ1-5; a weak D match, TRBD1 (6 bases). The V end lost 4 bases, the J end lost 0 bases, and 14 bases lay between the germline ends. The CDR3 is 16 residues long. Germline values: CDR1 SGHDT, CDR2 YYEEEE. The CDR3 reads CASSPGGRNSNQPQHF. Written as DNA, the CDR3 is TGTGCCAGCAGCCCGGGGGGCAGAAATAGCAATCAGCCCCAGCATTTT.

The chain employs TRBV11-2 and TRBJ2-3, with 7 bases fitting TRBD2. CDR1 is SGHAT and CDR2 is FQNNGV in the germline V gene. The CDR3 contains 19 residues. Unmatched junction bases numbered 21, after V lost 7 bases and J lost 2 bases. For the CDR3, the DNA is TGTGCCAGCACCCCCCGGAGGCTTTTGAGCGGGGCCTACACAGATACGCAGTATTTT. Amino acids: CASTPRRLLSGAYTDTQYF. Together with reference TRBV11-2 and TRBJ2-3, the CDR3 gives the full variable domain: EAGVAQSPRYKIIEKRQSVAFWCNPISGHATLYWYQQILGQGPKLLIQFQNNGVVDDSQLPKDRFSAERLKGVDSTLKIQPAKLEDSAVYLCASTPRRLLSGAYTDTQYFGPGTRLTVL.

The J gene is TRBJ1-4, the V gene TRBV5-4; D is unresolved. V was trimmed by 4 bases and J by 7 bases, leaving 17 bases between them. Germline V lookup: CDR1 SGHNT, CDR2 YYREEE (reference sequence). The CDR3 runs to 15 residues. The CDR3 coding sequence is TGTGCCAGCAGCCCACGAGGAGGCAGATCTGAAAAACTGTTTTTT. It specifies CASSPRGGRSEKLFF. The whole variable domain, remainder taken from reference TRBV5-4 and TRBJ1-4, is ETGVTQSPTHLIKTRGQQVTLRCSSQSGHNTVSWYQQALGQGPQFIFQYYREEENGRGNFPPRFSGLQFPNYSSELNVNALELDDSALYLCASSPRGGRSEKLFFGSGTQLSVL.